Shown below are 18 T cell receptor beta chains from a single sample sequenced in a study of OX40 agonist ivuxolimab in advanced cancers. Sequencing used immunoSEQ multiplex PCR; TCRdb keeps in-frame clones, though not all of them. This sample has about 76,000 clones, with about 86% found just once. The specimen was CD4+ or CD8+ T cells sorted from blood, collected in a trial of the OX40 agonist ivuxolimab. The receptors derive from an adult with an advanced solid tumor such as melanoma, head and neck, liver or kidney cancer.

For this clone: This CDR3 is also generated by other DNA sequences in the sample. The chain couples TRBV19 to TRBJ1-5; TRBD1 agrees at 7 bases. Trimming took 5 bases from V and 2 from J; bases not matched to a gene: 3. From germline, CDR1 is LNHDA and CDR2 SQIVND (reference sequence). The CDR3 consists of 14 residues. CDR3 DNA: TGTGCCAGTAGTGTAACAGGGGGCAATCAGCCCCAGCATTTT. It encodes CASSVTGGNQPQHF.

The rearrangement joins TRBV5-1 to TRBJ1-2; D is perhaps TRBD1 (6 bases). This CDR3 comprises 15 residues. CDR1 SGHRS and CDR2 YFSETQ come from the germline V gene. V was clipped by 4 bases and J by 2 bases, with 15 bases between them. CDR3 bases: TGCGCCAGCAGCGGGTCCCCAGGGGCGAACTATGGCTACACCTTC. It is translated as CASSGSPGANYGYTF.

The rearrangement uses TRBV6-1 and TRBJ2-7, with D perhaps given as TRBD1 or TRBD2 (6 bases each). Between the trimmed V and J ends, which lost 7 bases and 0 bases, there was a span of 13 bases. This CDR3 contains 14 residues. The germline V gene has CDR1 MNHNS and CDR2 SASEGT. CDR3 sequence (DNA): TGTGCCAGCACGCAGGGGAGGAACTCCTACGAGCAGTACTTC. Encoded protein: CASTQGRNSYEQYF.

The genes are TRBV6-5 and TRBJ2-3; no clear D gene. Germline CDR1 is MNHEY and CDR2 is SVGAGI. There are 11 residues in the CDR3. V lost 2 bases, J lost 5 bases, and 2 bases lay in between. The CDR3 DNA is TGTGCCAGCAGTTACGGAGATACGCAGTATTTT. Encoded protein: CASSYGDTQYF.

The V and J genes are TRBV28 and TRBJ1-6; D is uncertain. Between the trimmed V and J ends, which lost 2 bases and 0 bases, there was a span of 5 bases. The CDR3 sequence is 15 residues long. The germline V gene has CDR1 MDHEN and CDR2 SYDVKM. CDR3 amino acids: CASSLGSSYNSPLHF. The CDR3 DNA follows: TGTGCCAGCAGTTTAGGAAGCTCCTATAATTCACCCCTCCACTTT.

The chain combines TRBV11-2 with TRBJ2-7, with 8 bases lining up with TRBD1. Germline lookup yields CDR1 SGHAT and CDR2 FQNNGV. The CDR3 runs 16 residues. J lost 0 bases, V lost 2 bases, and 6 bases had no gene match. CDR3 sequence: CASSLRQGSASYEQYF. The CDR3 DNA is TGTGCCAGCAGCTTAAGACAGGGGAGCGCCTCCTACGAGCAGTACTTC.

V usage is TRBV6-6 and J usage is TRBJ1-5; D not certain. Trimming left V 7 bases short and J 4 bases short, with 20 bases between. The CDR3 is 16 residues long. Germline assignment: CDR1 MNHNY and CDR2 SVGAGI (reference sequence). Here the CDR3 reads CASTYSAQTMNQPQHF. In DNA, the CDR3 is TGTGCCAGCACCTACTCCGCACAGACCATGAATCAGCCCCAGCATTTT.

The genes are TRBV28 and TRBJ1-2, with a possible D match to TRBD1 (6 bases). Trimming pared 3 bases from V and 4 bases from J, leaving 15 bases between. Germline V CDR1 and CDR2: MDHEN, SYDVKM. The CDR3 has 15 amino acids. Here the CDR3 DNA reads TGTGCCAGCAGTTTGTCTACAGGGCCGGGCTATGGCTACACCTTC. Its translation is CASSLSTGPGYGYTF.

This chain links TRBV5-1 with TRBJ1-2; the match to TRBD1 covers 10 bases. The trim removed 0 bases at V and 1 base at J, leaving 0 bases unmatched. The germline V gene has CDR1 SGHRS and CDR2 YFSETQ. The length of the CDR3 is 15 residues. The CDR3 nucleotides read TGCGCCAGCAGCTTGGGGACAGGGGGTAACTATGGCTACACCTTC. It specifies CASSLGTGGNYGYTF. The variable domain in full, completed from reference TRBV5-1 and TRBJ1-2, reads KAGVTQTPRYLIKTRGQQVTLSCSPISGHRSVSWYQQTPGQGLQFLFEYFSETQRNKGNFPGRFSGRQFSNSRSEMNVSTLELGDSALYLCASSLGTGGNYGYTFGSGTRLTVV.

The chain is built from TRBV19 and TRBJ1-2; D perhaps matches TRBD1 (5 bases). The CDR3 loop spans 15 amino acids. Germline CDR1 reads LNHDA; CDR2 reads SQIVND (reference sequence). Trimming pared 6 bases from V and 0 bases from J, leaving 14 bases between. CDR3 sequence (DNA): TGTGCCAGTAGCTATGGGGGTGAAGCTAACTATGGCTACACCTTC. Its translation is CASSYGGEANYGYTF.

The chain is built from TRBV7-9 and TRBJ2-7, with D maybe TRBD1 (5 bases). CDR1 and CDR2 from the germline V gene are SEHNR and FQNEAQ (reference sequence). The CDR3 covers 11 residues. V gave up 1 base and J gave up 13 bases, with 11 bases separating them. CDR3 sequence (DNA): TGTGCCAGCAGCTTAGAGACAGCCGCCTACTTC. This gives the protein CASSLETAAYF.

CDR3 amino acids: CASSSLWGSSYNSPLHF. CDR3 in DNA: TGTGCCAGCAGCTCCCTATGGGGGAGCTCCTATAATTCACCCCTCCACTTT. The chain carries TRBV5-4 and TRBJ1-6; D is perhaps TRBD1 (5 bases). The V gene's germline CDR1 is SGHNT and CDR2 YYREEE (reference sequence). This CDR3 comprises 17 residues. Trimming left V 3 bases short and J 0 bases short, with 13 bases between.

The V gene is TRBV10-3, the J gene TRBJ2-5; D is perhaps TRBD2 (6 bases). V gave up 5 bases and J gave up 1 base, with 11 bases separating them. The CDR3 spans 14 residues. Germline-derived CDR1 and CDR2 are ENHRY and SYGVKD. The CDR3 DNA follows: TGTGCCATCAGTTACAGGAGGGGCCAAGAGACCCAGTACTTC. Amino acids: CAISYRRGQETQYF.

This chain uses TRBV2 with TRBJ1-1; D uncertain. The CDR3 has 13 residues. Trimming left V 7 bases short and J 8 bases short, with 17 bases between. From germline, CDR1 is SNHLY and CDR2 FYNNEI. The CDR3 loop is CASTQQKPEEAFF. The DNA of the CDR3 is TGTGCCAGCACCCAACAGAAGCCCGAGGAAGCTTTCTTT.

V and J are TRBV18 and TRBJ1-4; D gene ambiguous. Germline V lookup: CDR1 KGHSH, CDR2 LQKENI. The length of the CDR3 is 15 residues. Trimming removed 4 bases at V and 1 base at J, with 10 bases between. The DNA for the CDR3 is TGTGCCAGCTCACTTTACCGGGGAACTAATGAAAAACTGTTTTTT. It encodes CASSLYRGTNEKLFF.

The rearrangement joins TRBV7-2 to TRBJ2-5; D is uncertain. Per germline, CDR1 SGHTA and CDR2 FQGNSA. CDR3 size: 14 residues. V lost 5 bases and J lost 5, with 15 bases in between. The CDR3 region is CASSPRLVRETQYF. The CDR3 DNA follows: TGTGCCAGCAGCCCTAGACTGGTCCGGGAGACCCAGTACTTC.

V gene TRBV9 combines with J gene TRBJ1-1, with D hard to call. The CDR3 runs 13 residues. Trimming left V 0 bases short and J 3 bases short, with 6 bases between. The germline V gene encodes CDR1 SGDLS and CDR2 YYNGEE. The chain's CDR3 is CASSVGPDTEAFF. CDR3 in DNA: TGTGCCAGCAGCGTAGGGCCCGACACTGAAGCTTTCTTT. The variable domain in full, with the rest retrieved from reference TRBV9 and TRBJ1-1, is DSGVTQTPKHLITATGQRVTLRCSPRSGDLSVYWYQQSLDQGLQFLIQYYNGEERAKGNILERFSAQQFPDLHSELNLSSLELGDSALYFCASSVGPDTEAFFGQGTRLTVV.

The rearrangement links TRBV2 to TRBJ2-1; D unresolved. Germline CDR1 is SNHLY and CDR2 is FYNNEI. The V end was cut by 8 bases, the J end by 4 bases, with 3 bases between. This CDR3 is built from 10 residues. For the CDR3, the DNA is TGTGCCAGCCAGTACAATGAGCAGTTCTTC. This codes for CASQYNEQFF.